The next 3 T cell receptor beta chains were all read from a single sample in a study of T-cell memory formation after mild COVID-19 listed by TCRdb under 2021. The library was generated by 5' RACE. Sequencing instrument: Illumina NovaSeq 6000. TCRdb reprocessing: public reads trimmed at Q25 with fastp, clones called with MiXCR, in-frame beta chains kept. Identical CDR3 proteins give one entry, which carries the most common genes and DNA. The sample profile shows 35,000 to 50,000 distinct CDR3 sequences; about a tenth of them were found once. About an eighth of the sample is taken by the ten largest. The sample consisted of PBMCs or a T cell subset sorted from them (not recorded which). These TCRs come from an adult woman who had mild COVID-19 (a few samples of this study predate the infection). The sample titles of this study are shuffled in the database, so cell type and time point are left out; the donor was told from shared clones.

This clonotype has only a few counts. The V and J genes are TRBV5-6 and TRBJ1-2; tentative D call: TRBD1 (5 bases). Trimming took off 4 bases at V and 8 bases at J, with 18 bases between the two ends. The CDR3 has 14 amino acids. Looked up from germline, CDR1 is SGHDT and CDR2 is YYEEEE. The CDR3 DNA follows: TGTGCCAGCAGCACCGCGGGGGAGGGGAGAGGCTACACCTTC. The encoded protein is CASSTAGEGRGYTF.

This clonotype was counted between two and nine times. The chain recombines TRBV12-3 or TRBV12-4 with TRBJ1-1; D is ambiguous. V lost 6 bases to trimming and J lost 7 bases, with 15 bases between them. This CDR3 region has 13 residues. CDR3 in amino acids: CASSSGISVEAFF. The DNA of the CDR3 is TGTGCCAGCAGCTCGGGGATAAGCGTTGAAGCTTTCTTT.

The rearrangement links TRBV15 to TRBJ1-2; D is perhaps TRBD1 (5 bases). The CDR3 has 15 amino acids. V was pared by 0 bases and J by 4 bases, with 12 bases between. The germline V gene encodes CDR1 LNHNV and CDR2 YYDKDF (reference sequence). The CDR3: CATSRDSRTGYGYTF. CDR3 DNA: TGTGCCACCAGCAGAGATTCCCGTACAGGCTATGGCTACACCTTC. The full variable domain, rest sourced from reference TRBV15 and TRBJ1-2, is DAMVIQNPRYQVTQFGKPVTLSCSQTLNHNVMYWYQQKSSQAPKLLFHYYDKDFNNEADTPDNFQSRRPNTSFCFLDIRSPGLGDTAMYLCATSRDSRTGYGYTFGSGTRLTVV.